The 22 T cell receptor beta chains reported below all come from one sample, sequenced in a study of OX40 agonist ivuxolimab in advanced cancers. Profiled with immunoSEQ multiplex PCR; TCRdb holds only in-frame clones, not every one. Of about 48,000 clones in the sample, approximately 88% were seen once. The specimen comprised CD4+ or CD8+ T cells sorted from blood, sampled in a trial of the OX40 agonist ivuxolimab. The receptors were sampled from an adult with an advanced solid tumor such as melanoma, head and neck, liver or kidney cancer.

This clone was detected once. The V call is TRBV27, the J call TRBJ1-4; TRBD1 is a possible D gene (5 bases). V lost 0 bases and J lost 8, with 13 bases in between. Germline loops: CDR1 MNHEY, CDR2 SMNVEV (reference sequence). The CDR3 is 15 residues long. The CDR3 here is CASSLSRDGYEKLFF. CDR3 nucleotides: TGTGCCAGCAGTTTATCGAGGGACGGCTACGAAAAACTGTTTTTT.

The chain joins TRBV9 to TRBJ2-7; TRBD1 is a possible D gene (6 bases). The CDR3 runs to 14 residues. Trimming removed 3 bases at V and 3 bases at J, with 13 bases between. Germline CDR1 reads SGDLS; CDR2 reads YYNGEE. CDR3 sequence: CASSAAVGGYEQYF. Written as DNA, the CDR3 is TGTGCCAGCAGCGCCGCGGTAGGGGGCTACGAGCAGTACTTC. The full variable domain, in which reference TRBV9 and TRBJ2-7 provide the parts outside the CDR3, is DSGVTQTPKHLITATGQRVTLRCSPRSGDLSVYWYQQSLDQGLQFLIQYYNGEERAKGNILERFSAQQFPDLHSELNLSSLELGDSALYFCASSAAVGGYEQYFGPGTRLTVT.

This rearrangement joins TRBV5-1 to TRBJ2-5; 7 positions match TRBD2. Germline CDR1 is SGHRS and CDR2 is YFSETQ. This CDR3 is 16 amino acids long. The ends lost 0 bases at V and 2 bases at J; junction bases unmatched: 7. The DNA of the CDR3 is TGCGCCAGCAGCTTGGCCCTAGCGGAGACTCAAGAGACCCAGTACTTC. Amino acid sequence: CASSLALAETQETQYF.

The gene calls are TRBV18 and TRBJ1-1; 7 nucleotides match TRBD1. This CDR3 has 14 residues. Germline assignment: CDR1 KGHSH and CDR2 LQKENI. V gave up 3 bases and J gave up 3 bases; unmatched junction bases: 4. The CDR3: CASSPDRVYTEAFF. CDR3 sequence (DNA): TGTGCCAGCTCACCCGACAGGGTGTACACTGAAGCTTTCTTT.

This chain links TRBV19 with TRBJ2-1; TRBD2 matches at 13 bases. V dropped 7 bases and J dropped 6; count of bases not matched to a gene: 21. Germline-derived CDR1 and CDR2 are LNHDA and SQIVND (reference sequence). This CDR3 contains 20 residues. The CDR3 sequence is CASNPGDRAGRTSGSNEQFF. DNA for the CDR3: TGTGCCAGTAACCCGGGGGATCGGGCAGGCCGGACTAGCGGGAGCAATGAGCAGTTCTTC.

The sample holds one count of this clone. The V call is TRBV4-2, the J call TRBJ2-7; 9 bases agree with TRBD1. CDR1 is LGHNA and CDR2 is YNFKEQ in the germline V gene. The CDR3 is 18 amino acids. Trimming cost V 0 bases and J 3 bases; bases outside gene matches: 12. CDR3 residues: CASSQDWGRTGDFYEQYF. The CDR3 coding sequence is TGTGCCAGCAGCCAAGATTGGGGACGGACAGGGGACTTCTACGAGCAGTACTTC.

The chain combines TRBV9 with TRBJ2-2; TRBD1 is a possible D gene (7 bases). Germline CDR1 and CDR2: SGDLS and YYNGEE. Trimming left V 7 bases short and J 2 bases short, with 12 bases between. CDR3 length equals 14 residues. CDR3 coding DNA: TGTGCCAGCCGCGGGACAGATAACACCGGGGAGCTGTTTTTT. It translates to CASRGTDNTGELFF.

The DNA of the CDR3 is TGTGCCAGCTCACCAAACGGGGACTCCTACGAGCAGTACTTC. It codes for CASSPNGDSYEQYF. The J gene is TRBJ2-7, the V gene TRBV18; a possible D gene is TRBD2 (5 bases). The CDR3 length is 14 residues. The V gene lost 2 bases and the J gene lost 0 bases, with 8 bases spanning the gap. CDR1 and CDR2 (germline): KGHSH, LQKENI. Drawing the rest from reference TRBV18 and TRBJ2-7, the complete variable domain is NAGVMQNPRHLVRRRGQEARLRCSPMKGHSHVYWYRQLPEEGLKFMVYLQKENIIDESGMPKERFSAEFPKEGPSILRIQQVVRGDSAAYFCASSPNGDSYEQYFGPGTRLTVT.

V gene TRBV28 combines with J gene TRBJ2-2; D remains ambiguous. Germline V gives CDR1 MDHEN, CDR2 SYDVKM. The CDR3 is 14 residues long. V lost 5 bases, J lost 4 bases, and 11 bases lay in between. DNA of the CDR3: TGTGCCAGCAGTCCCCCAGGTGTCACCGGGGAGCTGTTTTTT. It specifies CASSPPGVTGELFF.

The gene calls are TRBV29-1 and TRBJ1-5, with D tentatively TRBD1 (6 bases). The V gene's germline CDR1 is SQVTM and CDR2 ANQGSEA. This CDR3 comprises 13 residues. The V and J ends lost 3 bases and 6 bases respectively, with 12 bases between them. CDR3 protein: CSVDEGGGQPQHF. CDR3 sequence (DNA): TGCAGCGTTGATGAAGGGGGAGGTCAGCCCCAGCATTTT.

The chain recombines TRBV11-3 with TRBJ2-7; D not resolved. Germline lookup yields CDR1 SGHNT and CDR2 YENEEA. Trimming took off 2 bases at V and 1 base at J, with 12 bases between the two ends. CDR3 length: 15 residues. The chain's CDR3 is CASSLLGQLSYEQYF. Here the CDR3 DNA reads TGTGCCAGCAGCTTACTAGGGCAGTTATCCTACGAGCAGTACTTC.

This clone was seen a single time. The V call is TRBV7-9, the J call TRBJ2-7; D is unclear. The CDR3 spans 14 residues. Trimming left V 1 base short and J 0 bases short, with 7 bases between. Germline CDR1 is SEHNR and CDR2 is FQNEAQ (reference sequence). CDR3 sequence: CASSLDLSSYEQYF. The CDR3 nucleotides read TGTGCCAGCAGCTTAGACCTGAGCTCCTACGAGCAGTACTTC.

V and J are TRBV19 and TRBJ2-3; 9 bases match TRBD1. Germline V CDR1 and CDR2: LNHDA, SQIVND (reference sequence). J lost 8 bases, V lost 3 bases, and 6 bases had no gene match. The CDR3 length is 14 residues. CDR3 region: CASSMDRGLGTQYF. The CDR3 region has the DNA TGTGCCAGTAGTATGGACAGGGGTTTGGGTACGCAGTATTTT.

This clone turned up a few times. The chain is built from TRBV29-1 and TRBJ2-1; D uncertain. Deletions cut 6 bases from V and 3 bases from J, with 15 bases between. The germline V gene has CDR1 SQVTM and CDR2 ANQGSEA. The CDR3 loop spans 14 amino acids. In DNA, the CDR3 is TGCAGCGTCCCCGTGGAGACGGGCTACAATGAGCAGTTCTTC. It translates to CSVPVETGYNEQFF.

The table lists this clone with a few counts. The V call is TRBV4-3, the J call TRBJ2-1; D uncertain. From germline, CDR1 is LGHNA and CDR2 YSLEER. Trimming stripped 1 base from V and 16 bases from J, with 17 bases between. The CDR3 is 13 residues long. In DNA, the CDR3 is TGCGCCAGCAGCCAAGGGTTAGCTCTTCACGTTTTCTTC. Translated: CASSQGLALHVFF.

The V gene is TRBV11-2, the J gene TRBJ2-2; the D gene is possibly TRBD1 (6 bases). V was cut by 2 bases and J by 6 bases, with 13 bases left in between. The germline CDR1 and CDR2 sequences are SGHAT and FQNNGV. This CDR3 has 15 amino acids. The CDR3 is CASSLRMAGAGELFF. The CDR3 region has the DNA TGTGCCAGCAGCTTAAGGATGGCAGGGGCCGGGGAGCTGTTTTTT.

This clone was seen a few times. The chain has TRBV5-5 and TRBJ2-7; TRBD1 matches at 9 bases. Trimming removed 4 bases from V and 2 bases from J; junction bases left unmatched: 22. This CDR3 contains 20 residues. CDR1 SGHKS and CDR2 YYEKEE come from the germline V gene (reference sequence). Here the CDR3 DNA reads TGTGCCAGCAGCCCTTTTCGGGTTATATCCGGGACAGGGTTAACCTACGAGCAGTACTTC. Amino acids: CASSPFRVISGTGLTYEQYF.

This clone was seen only a few times. Sequence at one end of the junction differs from germline and may be a read error. The sample has other DNA sequences that encode this CDR3 too. This rearrangement joins TRBV6-5 to TRBJ1-1, with D unresolved. This CDR3 has 15 residues. The germline CDR1 and CDR2 sequences are MNHEY and SVGAGI. The CDR3 sequence is CASSPAFQVTPEAFF. The CDR3 coding sequence is TGTGCTAGCAGTCCTGCCTTCCAGGTTACCCCTGAAGCTTTCTTT.

V usage is TRBV19 and J usage is TRBJ2-1, with a possible D match to TRBD2 (5 bases). Trimming cost V 3 bases and J 6 bases, with 9 bases left between them. This CDR3 is built from 13 residues. Germline values: CDR1 LNHDA, CDR2 SQIVND (reference sequence). The CDR3 spells CASSIGNTNEQFF. In DNA, the CDR3 is TGTGCCAGTAGTATCGGGAATACCAATGAGCAGTTCTTC.

The CDR3, as DNA: TGTGCCAGCTCAGCGTCCGGGACAGGGATGACTGGGGGCTACACCTTC. It codes for CASSASGTGMTGGYTF. The chain employs TRBV18 and TRBJ1-2; 9 bases match TRBD1. Trimming cost V 5 bases and J 8 bases; bases outside gene matches: 15. Germline CDR1 reads KGHSH; CDR2 reads LQKENI. The CDR3 sequence is 16 residues long.

The chain is built from TRBV19 and TRBJ2-7, with 12 bases fitting TRBD1. Germline values: CDR1 LNHDA, CDR2 SQIVND (reference sequence). The CDR3 length is 14 residues. J lost 10 bases, V lost 0 bases, and 4 bases had no gene match. The CDR3 nucleotides read TGTGCCAGTAGTATAGATATGGGACAGGGGGCCCAGTACTTC. This encodes CASSIDMGQGAQYF.

V gene TRBV19 combines with J gene TRBJ2-7; possible D gene TRBD1, 5 bases. This CDR3 comprises 15 residues. V lost 7 bases and J lost 2, with 18 bases in between. CDR1 and CDR2 from the germline V gene are LNHDA and SQIVND (reference sequence). CDR3 region: CASNVGWGTTYEQYF. The CDR3 DNA sequence: TGTGCCAGTAACGTCGGGTGGGGCACCACCTACGAGCAGTACTTC.